This T cell receptor beta chain was profiled in a study of CD8 T cells in ankylosing spondylitis. This clonotype was recorded at least ten times. CDR3 length: 11 amino acids. With 6 bases removed from V and 6 bases from J, the gap between germline ends came to 10 bases. CDR1 DFQATT and CDR2 SNEGSKA come from the germline V gene (reference sequence). TCR beta libraries were made by quantitative 5'-RACE with molecular barcodes. TCRdb used MiXCR to reprocess the 5' RACE reads, holding one entry per CDR3 protein. The table has more than 250,000 distinct CDR3 sequences, around 10% seen once. This TCR derives from a female donor with ankylosing spondylitis or in good health (not recorded which). The source material was blood, either unsorted or a sorted T cell fraction (not recorded which). The rearrangement links TRBV20-1 to TRBJ2-3, with D hard to call. The CDR3 sequence is CSAPFLDTQYF. For the CDR3, the DNA is TGCAGTGCCCCATTCCTGGATACGCAGTATTTT.